The rows below give T cell receptor beta chains drawn from one sample of a study of TIL therapy for anti-PD-1-resistant metastatic lung cancer. This table comes from immunoSEQ multiplex PCR, and its TCRdb copy is limited to in-frame clones, with some not included. The sample lists about 50,000 clones; approximately 86% were seen once. This sample comprised blood, obtained at baseline. The source of these receptors is a person aged 25 to 80 with non-small cell lung cancer. The CDR3 runs from the conserved cysteine through the conserved F or W. Fields, in order: CDR3 protein, J gene, V gene.

CATQPSANTGELFF | TRBJ2-2 | TRBV24-1
CASSQSGTSGANVLTF | TRBJ2-6 | TRBV4-3
CASSTSQGLSNQPQHF | TRBJ1-5 | TRBV28
CASSLRQYTGELFF | TRBJ2-2 | TRBV7-3
CASSPGGLYEQYF | TRBJ2-7 | TRBV7-9
CASSRTGGGNQPQHF | TRBJ1-5 | TRBV27
CASSLGALRGEAKNIQYF | TRBJ2-4 | TRBV7-6
CASSYSPGQGIVYGYTF | TRBJ1-2 | TRBV6-2/TRBV6-3
CASPSLPGEELETQYF | TRBJ2-5 | TRBV7-9
CASSGGGRGIDQPQHF | TRBJ1-5 | TRBV9
CASSYTDPQIEQYF | TRBJ2-7 | TRBV6-2/TRBV6-3
CASSQRAGAGNSPLHF | TRBJ1-6 | TRBV4-3
CASRAGARHYGYTF | TRBJ1-2 | TRBV12-2
CASSRRDQAKNIQYF | TRBJ2-4 | TRBV11-3
CASRKGRWSYNEQFF | TRBJ2-1 | TRBV28
CASSNRQSSYEQYF | TRBJ2-7 | TRBV6-5
CASSQVQGYGTNEKLFF | TRBJ1-4 | TRBV4-3
CARSLKASAGYTF | TRBJ1-2 | TRBV5-3
CASSYMGLYIQYF | TRBJ2-4 | TRBV6-2/TRBV6-3
CASRDRSPEQYF | TRBJ2-7 | TRBV19
CASSQRWGTSGRPESNEQFF | TRBJ2-1 | TRBV4-3
CASSPYAVPGNTIYF | TRBJ1-3 | TRBV7-2
CASSLGGSYGYTF | TRBJ1-2 | TRBV7-2
CASSLHGRAGELFF | TRBJ2-2 | TRBV28
CASSSRDPSYNEQFF | TRBJ2-1 | TRBV6-5
CASSSPDSGKTQYF | TRBJ2-5 | TRBV28
CASRPGLVLETQYF | TRBJ2-5 | TRBV27
CASSPRQGFYEQYF | TRBJ2-7 | TRBV7-2
CASSYEAGAVEAFF | TRBJ1-1 | TRBV6-5
CASRPGQGNQETQYF | TRBJ2-5 | TRBV10-2
CAWKGLAYNEQFF | TRBJ2-1 | TRBV30
CAISDWGTGVVEQFF | TRBJ2-1 | TRBV10-3
CAWIVEGVSYEQYF | TRBJ2-7 | TRBV30
CASSLFTWETQYF | TRBJ2-5 | TRBV5-5